Listed here are 26 T cell receptor beta chains from one sample, sequenced in a study of cytomegalovirus exposure and HLA in healthy donors. The PCR used 60 Vbeta and 13 Jbeta primers. This table comes from immunoSEQ multiplex PCR, and its TCRdb copy is limited to in-frame clones, with some not included. The table has some 130,000 clones, over 60% seen once. Sequenced input: PBMCs. Every receptor here comes from a human donor in good health.

V usage is TRBV5-1 and J usage is TRBJ1-6; 7 bases agree with TRBD1. J was trimmed by 4 bases and V by 0 bases; bases with no gene match: 1. The V gene's germline CDR1 is SGHRS and CDR2 YFSETQ. The CDR3 is made up of 15 amino acids. The CDR3 region is CASSLEGQYNSPLHF. Written as DNA, the CDR3 is TGCGCCAGCAGCTTGGAGGGACAGTATAATTCACCCCTCCACTTT.

This chain links TRBV7-2 with TRBJ1-2; tentatively, D is TRBD1 (5 bases). V was shortened by 1 base and J by 5 bases, with 17 bases between the two germline ends. The CDR3 covers 16 residues. Germline loops: CDR1 SGHTA, CDR2 FQGNSA. The CDR3 nucleotides read TGTGCCAGCAGCTTAGTCGTTTTGACAGTCCGATATGGCTACACCTTC. Amino acids: CASSLVVLTVRYGYTF.

V is TRBV5-6 and J is TRBJ2-5; 11 positions match TRBD2. V gave up 3 bases and J gave up 5 bases; unmatched junction bases: 12. The V gene's germline CDR1 is SGHDT and CDR2 YYEEEE. CDR3 size: 17 residues. For the CDR3, the DNA is TGTGCCAGCAGCTGGAGACAGGGACTAGCGGTGAGCGAGACCCAGTACTTC. Amino acid sequence: CASSWRQGLAVSETQYF. The full variable domain, rest sourced from reference TRBV5-6 and TRBJ2-5, is DAGVTQSPTHLIKTRGQQVTLRCSPKSGHDTVSWYQQALGQGPQFIFQYYEEEERQRGNFPDRFSGHQFPNYSSELNVNALLLGDSALYLCASSWRQGLAVSETQYFGPGTRLLVL.

The count of this clone is one. The V gene is TRBV6-1, the J gene TRBJ1-4, with TRBD1 matching 8 bases. CDR3 length: 16 amino acids. CDR1 is MNHNS and CDR2 is SASEGT in the germline V gene. Germline trimming cut 4 bases from V and 0 bases from J; bases unmatched to any gene: 4. The CDR3 nucleotides are TGTGCCAGCAGTGGGACAGGGATGGCAACTAATGAAAAACTGTTTTTT. It is translated as CASSGTGMATNEKLFF.

This clone was detected only a few times. The J gene is TRBJ1-1, the V gene TRBV27; D is ambiguous. Germline V lookup: CDR1 MNHEY, CDR2 SMNVEV (reference sequence). This CDR3 has 12 amino acids. V dropped 8 bases and J dropped 3 bases, with 10 bases sitting between them. This chain's CDR3 is CASWTGYTEAFF. For the CDR3, the DNA is TGTGCCAGCTGGACGGGGTACACTGAAGCTTTCTTT.

The chain employs TRBV6-1 and TRBJ2-5, with D possibly TRBD1 on 5 matching bases. The CDR3 is 14 amino acids. Per germline, CDR1 MNHNS and CDR2 SASEGT. V was clipped by 1 base and J by 4 bases, with 10 bases between them. The CDR3 DNA reads as TGTGCCAGCAGTGAAGTAGGGGTCGGAGAGACCCAGTACTTC. It translates to CASSEVGVGETQYF.

This chain connects TRBV5-4 to TRBJ1-1; tentative D call: TRBD1 (6 bases). This CDR3 has 15 amino acids. V lost 3 bases, J lost 5 bases, and 17 bases lay in between. CDR1 and CDR2 (germline): SGHNT, YYREEE (reference sequence). The CDR3 sequence: CASSSPTGSTTEAFF. In nucleotides, the CDR3 is TGTGCCAGCAGCTCCCCGACAGGTAGTACGACTGAAGCTTTCTTT.

V is TRBV7-8 and J is TRBJ2-5, with TRBD2 matching 7 bases. V lost 3 bases to trimming and J lost 4 bases; unmatched junction nucleotides: 5. The length of the CDR3 is 14 residues. The V gene's germline CDR1 is SGHVS and CDR2 FQNEAQ. CDR3 loop: CASSLGGGSETQYF. CDR3 coding DNA: TGTGCCAGCAGCTTGGGCGGGGGTTCAGAGACCCAGTACTTC. Drawing the rest from reference TRBV7-8 and TRBJ2-5, the complete variable domain is GAGVSQSPRYKVAKRGQDVALRCDPISGHVSLFWYQQALGQGPEFLTYFQNEAQLDKSGLPSDRFFAERPEGSVSTLKIQRTQQEDSAVYLCASSLGGGSETQYFGPGTRLLVL.

V and J are TRBV9 and TRBJ2-2; 9 positions agree with TRBD1. Looked up from germline, CDR1 is SGDLS and CDR2 is YYNGEE. This CDR3 comprises 15 residues. V dropped 6 bases and J dropped 6; count of bases not matched to a gene: 9. The CDR3 sequence: CASMWTGEGPGELFF. DNA of the CDR3: TGTGCCAGCATGTGGACAGGGGAGGGTCCCGGGGAGCTGTTTTTT.

The rearrangement uses TRBV7-8 and TRBJ1-3, with a weak D call TRBD1 (6 bases). The CDR3 contains 17 residues. With 3 bases removed from V and 4 bases from J, the gap between germline ends came to 19 bases. Per germline, CDR1 SGHVS and CDR2 FQNEAQ. CDR3 amino acids: CASSLNPYAGEGNTIYF. CDR3 nucleotides: TGTGCCAGCAGCTTGAACCCGTACGCAGGGGAAGGAAACACCATATATTTT.

The gene calls are TRBV19 and TRBJ1-2; the match to TRBD1 covers 7 bases. Germline CDR1 is LNHDA and CDR2 is SQIVND (reference sequence). CDR3 size: 13 residues. The junction had 7 bases not matched to a gene; V was cut back by 5 bases and J by 7 bases. The CDR3 region has the DNA TGTGCCAGTAGTCAGACAGGGATGGTTGGCTACACCTTC. Its protein product is CASSQTGMVGYTF.

V usage is TRBV7-2 and J usage is TRBJ2-6; D not resolved. The V end lost 7 bases, the J end lost 3 bases, and 10 bases lay between the germline ends. Germline CDR1 is SGHTA and CDR2 is FQGNSA. The CDR3 spans 14 residues. The CDR3 spells CASMRPSGANVLTF. The CDR3 DNA reads TGTGCCAGCATGAGGCCGAGTGGGGCCAACGTCCTGACTTTC.

This clone was observed a few times. Here the CDR3 DNA reads TGTGCCAGCAGCTTACCGGACAGTGAAGCTTTCTTT. It encodes CASSLPDSEAFF. This rearrangement joins TRBV5-4 to TRBJ1-1, with D possibly TRBD1 on 6 matching bases. Germline lookup yields CDR1 SGHNT and CDR2 YYREEE (reference sequence). V gave up 2 bases and J gave up 7 bases, with 9 bases separating them. The CDR3 covers 12 residues.

The J gene is TRBJ2-1, the V gene TRBV9; D is perhaps TRBD2 (6 bases). The CDR3 contains 13 residues. Per germline, CDR1 SGDLS and CDR2 YYNGEE. Trimming took 3 bases from V and 7 from J, leaving 11 bases between them. The CDR3 loop is CASSAGRENEQFF. DNA for the CDR3: TGTGCCAGCAGCGCCGGACGGGAGAATGAGCAGTTCTTC.

The rearrangement joins TRBV13 to TRBJ1-1; TRBD1 is a possible D gene (5 bases). The CDR3 sequence is 14 residues long. Germline values: CDR1 PRHDT, CDR2 FYEKMQ (reference sequence). V was trimmed by 0 bases and J by 3 bases, leaving 8 bases between them. In nucleotides, the CDR3 is TGTGCCAGCAGCTTAGGAGGGGCTGACACTGAAGCTTTCTTT. Its protein product is CASSLGGADTEAFF.

The V and J genes are TRBV6-6 and TRBJ2-1, with a tentative D call TRBD2 (7 bases). Germline V gene sequence: CDR1 MNHNY, CDR2 SVGAGI (reference sequence). The CDR3 totals 14 residues. The V gene lost 3 bases and the J gene lost 5 bases, with 11 bases spanning the gap. The CDR3 DNA sequence: TGTGCCAGCAGTTATACCGGGGGGCACAATGAGCAGTTCTTC. It codes for CASSYTGGHNEQFF.

The J gene is TRBJ2-3, the V gene TRBV27; D ambiguous. The CDR3 has 13 residues. V gave up 6 bases and J gave up 5 bases, with 12 bases separating them. From germline, CDR1 is MNHEY and CDR2 SMNVEV (reference sequence). CDR3 sequence (DNA): TGTGCCAGCAGATCCCCCATCGGAGATACGCAGTATTTT. Protein: CASRSPIGDTQYF.

The chain links TRBV7-6 to TRBJ1-1, with TRBD1 matching 7 bases. The V gene end was trimmed by 4 bases and the J gene end by 6 bases; junction bases not matched to a gene: 8. Germline-derived CDR1 and CDR2 are SGHVS and FNYEAQ. CDR3 length: 14 amino acids. Here the CDR3 DNA reads TGTGCCAGCAGCTCCACAGACAGGGTTGCTGAAGCTTTCTTT. This translates into CASSSTDRVAEAFF.

The chain combines TRBV14 with TRBJ1-1, with D perhaps matching TRBD1 (6 bases). The V end was cut by 4 bases, the J end by 6 bases, with 9 bases between. Germline loops: CDR1 SGHDN, CDR2 FVKESK. The CDR3 is 12 residues long. As DNA, the CDR3 is TGTGCCAGCAGCCCCGGGGGGCCTGAAGCTTTCTTT. Amino acids: CASSPGGPEAFF.

This clone was found a few times. The chain recombines TRBV5-8 with TRBJ1-1, with a possible D match to TRBD1 (6 bases). V was shortened by 1 base and J by 3 bases, with 19 bases between the two germline ends. Germline assignment: CDR1 SGHTS and CDR2 YDEGEE. This CDR3 is built from 17 residues. CDR3 DNA sequence: TGTGCCAGCAGCTTGTCAGGGGCTGAGAGTGAGGACACTGAAGCTTTCTTT. Amino acids: CASSLSGAESEDTEAFF.

This clone was picked up one time. The chain recombines TRBV19 with TRBJ2-4; D possibly corresponds to TRBD1 (6 bases). V gave up 10 bases and J gave up 0 bases, with 13 bases separating them. The length of the CDR3 is 14 residues. Germline values: CDR1 LNHDA, CDR2 SQIVND (reference sequence). The CDR3 DNA reads as TGTGCCACCCAAGACAGGTTAGCCAAAAACATTCAGTACTTC. This encodes CATQDRLAKNIQYF.

This sequence joins TRBV9 and TRBJ1-3, with D possibly matching TRBD1 (6 bases). Germline V gene sequence: CDR1 SGDLS, CDR2 YYNGEE. Trimming stripped 2 bases from V and 8 bases from J, with 14 bases between. The CDR3 sequence is 14 residues long. The CDR3: CASSVTGLGDTIYF. The CDR3 DNA is TGTGCCAGCAGCGTTACAGGGCTGGGGGACACCATATATTTT.

The chain is built from TRBV11-2 and TRBJ2-7; a possible D gene is TRBD1 (6 bases). The ends were cut back, 5 bases at V and 5 bases at J, with 16 bases in the middle. This CDR3 has 14 residues. Germline V CDR1 and CDR2: SGHAT, FQNNGV. CDR3 loop: CASSPAGELDEQYF. CDR3 sequence (DNA): TGTGCCAGCAGCCCCGCAGGGGAGCTTGACGAGCAGTACTTC.

V usage is TRBV2 and J usage is TRBJ1-2; tentative D call: TRBD1 (5 bases). Germline CDR1 SNHLY, CDR2 FYNNEI. Trimming left V 8 bases short and J 4 bases short, with 8 bases between. This CDR3 comprises 11 residues. In nucleotides, the CDR3 is TGTGCCAGCGGGGGGAGCTATGGCTACACCTTC. It yields the protein CASGGSYGYTF.

J is TRBJ2-3 and V is TRBV5-1; 9 nucleotides match TRBD1. The CDR3 sequence is 15 residues long. CDR1 is SGHRS, CDR2 YFSETQ, per germline. Trimming removed 7 bases from V and 7 bases from J; junction bases left unmatched: 13. Written as DNA, the CDR3 is TGCGCCAGCCGCCCGCCGGGACAGGGTATTCATACGCAGTATTTT. Translated: CASRPPGQGIHTQYF. Supplemented by reference TRBV5-1 and TRBJ2-3, the full variable domain reads KAGVTQTPRYLIKTRGQQVTLSCSPISGHRSVSWYQQTPGQGLQFLFEYFSETQRNKGNFPGRFSGRQFSNSRSEMNVSTLELGDSALYLCASRPPGQGIHTQYFGPGTRLTVL.

The chain is built from TRBV7-8 and TRBJ2-3; no firm D call. The V and J ends lost 5 bases and 4 bases respectively, with 13 bases between them. The CDR3 runs to 14 residues. Germline V gene sequence: CDR1 SGHVS, CDR2 FQNEAQ. CDR3 nucleotide sequence: TGTGCCAGCAGCCCCCAAGACTCTGCAGATACGCAGTATTTT. Its protein is CASSPQDSADTQYF.